This TCR beta chain was documented in a study of shared clonotypes between healthy human individuals. The CDR3 consists of 14 residues. Germline CDR1 is SGHDT and CDR2 is YYEEEE. The V end lost 0 bases, the J end lost 5 bases, and 8 bases lay between the germline ends. Positively selected for CCR7, the CD45RO-negative cells used as naive CD8 cells excluded terminally differentiated effector memory CD45RA+ cells. Assay: immunoSEQ multiplex PCR; the TCRdb copy retains only in-frame clones and omits some. The sample shows 1.5 million to 2.5 million clones, approximately 94% of them seen only once. The chain uses TRBV5-6 and TRBJ1-4; a possible D gene is TRBD1 (5 bases). The TCR was taken from a man between 18 and 29 years old in good health. Sequencing was carried out using naive CD8+ T cells sorted from blood. The CDR3 protein is CASSLGQGNEKLFF. The CDR3, as DNA: TGTGCCAGCAGCTTGGGCCAGGGAAATGAAAAACTGTTTTTT.